The 20 T cell receptor beta chains below come from one sample, sequenced in a study of lymphopenia after photon versus proton radiotherapy. Produced via immunoSEQ multiplex PCR; TCRdb's table is partial and in-frame only. Of 160,000 or so clones in the sample, about 88% were seen once. This specimen consisted of peripheral blood, obtained from a patient treated with photon-based radiotherapy. The source of these receptors is a man aged 45-65 years with gastric cancer.

V is TRBV11-2 and J is TRBJ1-5, with D uncertain. Per germline, CDR1 SGHAT and CDR2 FQNNGV. V lost 1 base to trimming and J lost 3 bases, with 4 bases between them. This CDR3 region has 13 residues. CDR3 DNA sequence: TGTGCCAGCAGCTTAGCCCTCAATCAGCCCCAGCATTTT. Protein: CASSLALNQPQHF.

This chain connects TRBV19 to TRBJ2-3; 9 bases fit TRBD2. J was trimmed by 4 bases and V by 5 bases; bases with no gene match: 4. Germline CDR1 is LNHDA and CDR2 is SQIVND (reference sequence). The CDR3 totals 14 residues. CDR3 coding DNA: TGTGCCAGTAGTCTCGCGGGAGGGGCAGATACGCAGTATTTT. Its translation is CASSLAGGADTQYF.

The rearrangement uses TRBV30 and TRBJ2-1, with TRBD2 identical over 8 bases. CDR1 is GTSNPN and CDR2 is SVGIG in the germline V gene (reference sequence). Germline trimming cut 1 base from V and 3 bases from J; bases unmatched to any gene: 8. The CDR3 consists of 16 residues. The CDR3 here is CAWSGLAPPFYNEQFF. CDR3 in DNA: TGTGCCTGGAGTGGACTAGCGCCTCCGTTCTACAATGAGCAGTTCTTC. Supplemented by reference TRBV30 and TRBJ2-1, the full variable domain reads SQTIHQWPATLVQPVGSPLSLECTVEGTSNPNLYWYRQAAGRGLQLLFYSVGIGQISSEVPQNLSASRPQDRQFILSSKKLLLSDSGFYLCAWSGLAPPFYNEQFFGPGTRLTVL.

The chain uses TRBV6-1 and TRBJ1-1, with a weak D call TRBD1 (6 bases). Trimming removed 4 bases at V and 0 bases at J, with 9 bases between. CDR1 is MNHNS and CDR2 is SASEGT in the germline V gene. The CDR3 loop spans 14 amino acids. The CDR3 is CASSARGLNTEAFF. The CDR3 nucleotides are TGTGCCAGCAGTGCGCGGGGGCTGAACACTGAAGCTTTCTTT.

The J gene is TRBJ2-7, the V gene TRBV18, with 7 bases fitting TRBD2. The J segment lost 5 bases and the V segment lost 3 bases, leaving 10 bases of the junction unmatched. CDR3 length equals 15 residues. Germline CDR1 reads KGHSH; CDR2 reads LQKENI. CDR3 amino acids: CASSPLPAGSDEQYF. CDR3 DNA sequence: TGTGCCAGCTCACCTCTCCCAGCGGGATCAGACGAGCAGTACTTC. The complete variable domain, with remaining parts taken from reference TRBV18 and TRBJ2-7, reads NAGVMQNPRHLVRRRGQEARLRCSPMKGHSHVYWYRQLPEEGLKFMVYLQKENIIDESGMPKERFSAEFPKEGPSILRIQQVVRGDSAAYFCASSPLPAGSDEQYFGPGTRLTVT.

CDR3 region: CASSAGREQPQHF. CDR3 DNA sequence: TGTGCCAGCAGCGCCGGGAGGGAGCAGCCCCAGCATTTT. The chain couples TRBV6-1 to TRBJ1-5, with D uncertain. Germline V lookup: CDR1 MNHNS, CDR2 SASEGT. The CDR3 runs 13 residues. Trimming removed 6 bases at V and 7 bases at J, with 13 bases between.

The chain employs TRBV20-1 and TRBJ2-7; D not resolved. V was pared by 5 bases and J by 5 bases, with 10 bases between. The CDR3 spans 11 residues. In germline, CDR1 is DFQATT, CDR2 SNEGSKA (reference sequence). CDR3 DNA sequence: TGCAGTGCTGGGGAAAGGGACGAGCAGTACTTC. It codes for CSAGERDEQYF.

The chain has TRBV5-1 and TRBJ1-1; TRBD1 agrees at 7 bases. Germline lookup yields CDR1 SGHRS and CDR2 YFSETQ. Trimming took 5 bases from V and 4 from J; bases not matched to a gene: 5. The CDR3 sequence is 13 residues long. The CDR3 here is CASRSSGGTEAFF. CDR3 nucleotide sequence: TGCGCCAGCAGATCTTCAGGGGGCACTGAAGCTTTCTTT.

The J gene is TRBJ2-5, the V gene TRBV27; TRBD1 matches at 8 bases. Germline lookup yields CDR1 MNHEY and CDR2 SMNVEV (reference sequence). The CDR3 has 14 amino acids. The V gene end was trimmed by 3 bases and the J gene end by 1 base; junction bases not matched to a gene: 1. CDR3 sequence (DNA): TGTGCCAGCAGTTTCGACAGGGGCCAAGAGACCCAGTACTTC. This encodes CASSFDRGQETQYF.

V usage is TRBV4-2 and J usage is TRBJ2-1; 8 positions agree with TRBD1. Germline loops: CDR1 LGHNA, CDR2 YNFKEQ. Losses at the gene ends were 4 bases for V and 11 bases for J; bases not matched to a gene: 13. The CDR3 has 15 amino acids. The chain's CDR3 is CASSPPGQVLLKQFF. CDR3 nucleotides: TGTGCCAGCAGCCCACCGGGACAGGTCCTGTTGAAGCAGTTCTTC.

The chain has TRBV9 and TRBJ2-3, with 8 bases identical to TRBD1. Germline trimming cut 1 base from V and 2 bases from J; bases unmatched to any gene: 3. The CDR3 covers 15 residues. Germline V gene data show CDR1 as SGDLS and CDR2 as YYNGEE. CDR3 protein: CASSVRQGNTDTQYF. The CDR3 nucleotides are TGTGCCAGCAGCGTAAGACAGGGGAACACAGATACGCAGTATTTT.

The rearrangement joins TRBV15 to TRBJ2-6; D remains unclear. V lost 1 base to trimming and J lost 4 bases, with 11 bases between them. CDR1 is LNHNV and CDR2 is YYDKDF in the germline V gene (reference sequence). There are 16 residues in the CDR3. The CDR3 protein is CATSRGIRVGANVLTF. CDR3 sequence (DNA): TGTGCCACCAGCAGAGGGATAAGGGTCGGGGCCAACGTCCTGACTTTC.

J is TRBJ2-1 and V is TRBV27, with 10 bases identical to TRBD2. The V segment lost 6 bases and the J segment 6 bases; nucleotides outside the gene matches: 14. The CDR3 totals 17 residues. Germline CDR1 MNHEY, CDR2 SMNVEV (reference sequence). The CDR3 DNA reads as TGTGCCAGCAGCCCGATGGACCTAGCGGGAGTAGTCAATGAGCAGTTCTTC. Protein product: CASSPMDLAGVVNEQFF.

V is TRBV6-5 and J is TRBJ1-3; D unresolved. The CDR3 extends over 13 amino acids. Germline V gene data show CDR1 as MNHEY and CDR2 as SVGAGI. The ends were cut back, 3 bases at V and 0 bases at J, with 3 bases in the middle. As DNA, the CDR3 is TGTGCCAGCAGTTATACCTCTGGAAACACCATATATTTT. Residues: CASSYTSGNTIYF.

The chain links TRBV30 to TRBJ1-4; D gene ambiguous. Germline V gives CDR1 GTSNPN, CDR2 SVGIG (reference sequence). Trimming cost V 8 bases and J 7 bases, with 17 bases left between them. CDR3 length: 13 amino acids. CDR3 DNA: TGTGCCGCCCGGCCCAGGCTTGCTGAAAAACTGTTTTTT. This encodes CAARPRLAEKLFF.

The DNA for the CDR3 is TGTGCCAGCAGCTTGGGATGGCGGACGGGGGATACGCAGTATTTT. Protein: CASSLGWRTGDTQYF. The V call is TRBV5-6, the J call TRBJ2-3; a weak D match, TRBD2 (5 bases). There are 15 residues in the CDR3. The ends were cut back, 0 bases at V and 6 bases at J, with 14 bases in the middle. CDR1 SGHDT and CDR2 YYEEEE come from the germline V gene.

This chain uses TRBV20-1 with TRBJ1-1; the D is unclear. With 6 bases removed from V and 10 bases from J, the gap between germline ends came to 12 bases. Germline lookup yields CDR1 DFQATT and CDR2 SNEGSKA (reference sequence). The CDR3 is 10 amino acids. The CDR3 here is CSAPGLGAFF. The CDR3 region has the DNA TGCAGTGCCCCCGGCTTGGGAGCTTTCTTT.

This chain joins TRBV30 and TRBJ2-6, with D possibly being TRBD1 (5 bases). Trimming shortened V by 2 bases and J by 0 bases, and 11 bases separated the two germline ends. Germline V gives CDR1 GTSNPN, CDR2 SVGIG (reference sequence). The CDR3 runs to 16 residues. DNA for the CDR3: TGTGCCTGGAGTTTTAAGGGGATCTCTGGGGCCAACGTCCTGACTTTC. Amino acid sequence: CAWSFKGISGANVLTF.

V gene TRBV5-1 combines with J gene TRBJ2-5; 7 bases fit TRBD1. This CDR3 region has 14 residues. Germline V gene data show CDR1 as SGHRS and CDR2 as YFSETQ. Germline trimming cut 2 bases from V and 4 bases from J; bases unmatched to any gene: 5. Written as DNA, the CDR3 is TGCGCCAGCAGCTTTAGACAGGGCGGAGAGACCCAGTACTTC. Protein product: CASSFRQGGETQYF.

J is TRBJ2-1 and V is TRBV6-4; TRBD2 aligns across 10 bases. Germline V gene lookup returns CDR1 MRHNA and CDR2 SNTAGT. The ends lost 4 bases at V and 2 bases at J; junction bases unmatched: 5. The CDR3 is 16 amino acids. CDR3 sequence (DNA): TGTGCCAGCAGTGCCCAAGCGGGAGGGCCCTACAATGAGCAGTTCTTC. Its protein product is CASSAQAGGPYNEQFF.